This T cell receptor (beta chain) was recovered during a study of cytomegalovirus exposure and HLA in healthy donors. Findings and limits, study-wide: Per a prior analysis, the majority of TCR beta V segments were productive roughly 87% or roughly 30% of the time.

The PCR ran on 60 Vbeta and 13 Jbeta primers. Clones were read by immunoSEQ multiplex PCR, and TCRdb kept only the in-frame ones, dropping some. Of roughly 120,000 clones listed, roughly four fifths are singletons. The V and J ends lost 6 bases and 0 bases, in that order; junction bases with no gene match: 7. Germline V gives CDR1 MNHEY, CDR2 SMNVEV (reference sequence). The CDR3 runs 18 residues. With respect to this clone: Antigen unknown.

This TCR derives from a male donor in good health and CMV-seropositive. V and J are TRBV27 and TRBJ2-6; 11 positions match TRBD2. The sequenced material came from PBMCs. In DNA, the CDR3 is TGTGCCAGCAGCCGTTCCGGGACTAGCGGCTCTGGGGCCAACGTCCTGACTTTC. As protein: CASSRSGTSGSGANVLTF.